This TCR beta chain came from a study of T-cell memory formation after mild COVID-19. The CDR3 contains 15 residues. Germline V lookup: CDR1 MNHEY, CDR2 SVGEGT. Trimming pared 2 bases from V and 4 bases from J, leaving 12 bases between. TCRdb re-called the 5' RACE reads through MiXCR, storing one row per CDR3 protein. The sample gives some 300,000 distinct CDR3 sequences, 20% of which show up once; 21% is in the top ten. This chain joins TRBV6-2 or TRBV6-3 and TRBJ2-1; D is perhaps TRBD1 (6 bases). The specimen was PBMCs or a T cell subset sorted from them (not recorded which). The sequence derives from a young man who had mild COVID-19 (a few samples of this study predate the infection). Cell type and time point are not known. CDR3: CASSYNWGRYNEQFF. In nucleotides, the CDR3 is TGTGCCAGCAGTTACAATTGGGGGCGATACAATGAGCAGTTCTTC.